These 13 T cell receptor beta chains share one sample of origin, sequenced in a study of blood T cell repertoires in COVID-19. The repertoire was sequenced with immunoSEQ multiplex PCR; TCRdb's copy has only in-frame clones and lacks some. The sample lists about 400,000 clones, roughly 90% occurring once. Source material: PBMCs or T cells enriched from blood (not recorded which). The receptor source for this set is a woman between 40 and 55 years old with acute COVID-19.

The chain links TRBV2 to TRBJ1-4; 8 nucleotides agree with TRBD1. Unmatched junction bases numbered 8, after V lost 4 bases and J lost 7 bases. Looked up from germline, CDR1 is SNHLY and CDR2 is FYNNEI. The CDR3 runs to 15 residues. The CDR3 protein is CASSGDRGVGEKLFF. The DNA of the CDR3 is TGTGCCAGCAGTGGTGACAGGGGTGTTGGTGAAAAACTGTTTTTT.

The rearrangement joins TRBV7-8 to TRBJ1-3; possibly TRBD1 for D (5 bases). Per the germline V gene, CDR1 is SGHVS and CDR2 is FQNEAQ. This CDR3 has 20 amino acids. The V end lost 5 bases, the J end lost 2 bases, and 28 bases lay between the germline ends. CDR3 sequence: CASSIILQALTSRAGNTIYF. The CDR3 DNA reads TGTGCCAGCAGCATCATCTTACAGGCTCTCACTTCTCGCGCTGGAAACACCATATATTTT. The complete variable domain, with remaining parts taken from reference TRBV7-8 and TRBJ1-3, reads GAGVSQSPRYKVAKRGQDVALRCDPISGHVSLFWYQQALGQGPEFLTYFQNEAQLDKSGLPSDRFFAERPEGSVSTLKIQRTQQEDSAVYLCASSIILQALTSRAGNTIYFGEGSWLTVV.

Details on this clone: An end of the junction does not agree with germline; a read error may underlie this. This chain joins TRBV12-3 or TRBV12-4 and TRBJ1-2; D ambiguous. The length of the CDR3 is 12 residues. CDR3 residues: CASSLSPRVPLF. The CDR3 DNA reads as TGTGCCAGCAGTTTATCGCCTCGCGTTCCCCTCTTC.

V usage is TRBV7-6 and J usage is TRBJ2-5; 8 nucleotides line up with TRBD2. Germline V gene lookup returns CDR1 SGHVS and CDR2 FNYEAQ. The trim removed 2 bases at V and 3 bases at J, leaving 5 bases unmatched. The CDR3 covers 15 residues. DNA for the CDR3: TGTGCCAGCAGCTTATTTAGCGGGGCCGAAGAGACCCAGTACTTC. This translates into CASSLFSGAEETQYF.

The DNA for the CDR3 is TGTGCCAGCAGCCAATTTCAGGGGAGGGCGAACACTGAAGCTTTCTTT. Translated, it gives CASSQFQGRANTEAFF. This rearrangement joins TRBV16 to TRBJ1-1, with D possibly matching TRBD1 (6 bases). CDR1 and CDR2 from the germline V gene are KGHSY and FQNENV. Deletions cut 1 base from V and 1 base from J, with 13 bases between. The CDR3 sequence is 16 residues long.

The chain recombines TRBV6-5 with TRBJ2-7; TRBD2 matches 9 bases. CDR1 and CDR2 from the germline V gene are MNHEY and SVGAGI. J gave up 2 bases and V 8 bases, and 7 bases lay outside the gene matches. The CDR3 has 14 amino acids. CDR3 protein: CASLTSGLPYEQYF. The CDR3, as DNA: TGTGCCAGCTTAACTAGCGGGTTACCCTACGAGCAGTACTTC.

The chain links TRBV6-1 to TRBJ1-1; 12 nucleotides align to TRBD1. This CDR3 has 14 amino acids. Germline V gives CDR1 MNHNS, CDR2 SASEGT. The V segment lost 5 bases and the J segment 7 bases; nucleotides outside the gene matches: 5. Written as DNA, the CDR3 is TGTGCCAGCAGTTCGGGACAGGGGGCGATTGAAGCTTTCTTT. Encoded protein: CASSSGQGAIEAFF.

The CDR3 sequence: CASSSFLAGGPGNEQFF. The CDR3 coding sequence is TGTGCCAGCAGTTCCTTCCTAGCGGGGGGGCCGGGGAATGAGCAGTTCTTC. The chain uses TRBV27 and TRBJ2-1; TRBD2 aligns across 12 bases. The germline gives CDR1 MNHEY, CDR2 SMNVEV (reference sequence). The V segment lost 4 bases and the J segment 7 bases; nucleotides outside the gene matches: 11. CDR3 size: 17 residues.

This clone turned up a few times. The chain has TRBV5-1 and TRBJ1-2, with a weak D call TRBD1 (5 bases). Trimming cost V 0 bases and J 4 bases, with 10 bases left between them. The germline gives CDR1 SGHRS, CDR2 YFSETQ. This CDR3 comprises 14 residues. This CDR3 reads CASSLAVTVYGYTF. DNA of the CDR3: TGCGCCAGCAGCTTGGCAGTGACAGTCTATGGCTACACCTTC.

This clone was seen just once. The chain employs TRBV5-6 and TRBJ2-6; TRBD1 agrees at 10 bases. The CDR3 covers 17 residues. Per germline, CDR1 SGHDT and CDR2 YYEEEE. The trim removed 4 bases at V and 4 bases at J, leaving 8 bases unmatched. In nucleotides, the CDR3 is TGTGCCAGCAGCAATGACAGGGGGCGCTTCGGGGCCAACGTCCTGACTTTC. As protein: CASSNDRGRFGANVLTF.

DNA of the CDR3: TGTGCCTGGAGCTCGGGTTTGACCGGGGAGCTGTTTTTT. It translates to CAWSSGLTGELFF. The V and J genes are TRBV30 and TRBJ2-2; D call uncertain. CDR3 length: 13 amino acids. The germline V gene encodes CDR1 GTSNPN and CDR2 SVGIG (reference sequence). V lost 3 bases and J 5 bases, leaving 10 bases between the germline ends.

The chain combines TRBV11-2 with TRBJ2-5, with TRBD2 matching 8 bases. After removal of 0 bases from V and 5 bases from J, the junction contained 11 bases not matched to a gene. Germline loops: CDR1 SGHAT, CDR2 FQNNGV. The CDR3 is 17 residues long. The CDR3 reads CASSLDLPLAEVETQYF. The CDR3 DNA sequence: TGTGCCAGCAGCTTAGATCTTCCACTAGCGGAGGTTGAGACCCAGTACTTC.

This sequence joins TRBV18 and TRBJ1-1; 7 bases line up with TRBD1. The ends lost 5 bases at V and 4 bases at J; junction bases unmatched: 4. This CDR3 has 13 residues. CDR1 is KGHSH and CDR2 is LQKENI in the germline V gene. The CDR3 nucleotides read TGTGCCAGCTCAACGACAGGGTTCACTGAAGCTTTCTTT. Translating it yields CASSTTGFTEAFF.